The clone carrying this T cell receptor (beta chain) appeared a single time. These data are taken from a study of technical replicates of blood from a few donors. Only in-frame clones appear in the TCRdb table, and some are missing; sequencing was by immunoSEQ multiplex PCR. The repertoire holds about 93,000 clones, with nearly 97% as singletons. Sequenced: T cells isolated from PBMCs. The receptor was isolated from a human donor in good health.

CDR3 nucleotide sequence: TGTGCCAGTAGTATTATGGAGACCCAGTACTTC. Amino acids: CASSIMETQYF. V gene TRBV19 combines with J gene TRBJ2-5; D is unresolved. Germline V gene sequence: CDR1 LNHDA, CDR2 SQIVND (reference sequence). CDR3 length: 11 amino acids. Deletions cut 3 bases from V and 5 bases from J, with 4 bases between.